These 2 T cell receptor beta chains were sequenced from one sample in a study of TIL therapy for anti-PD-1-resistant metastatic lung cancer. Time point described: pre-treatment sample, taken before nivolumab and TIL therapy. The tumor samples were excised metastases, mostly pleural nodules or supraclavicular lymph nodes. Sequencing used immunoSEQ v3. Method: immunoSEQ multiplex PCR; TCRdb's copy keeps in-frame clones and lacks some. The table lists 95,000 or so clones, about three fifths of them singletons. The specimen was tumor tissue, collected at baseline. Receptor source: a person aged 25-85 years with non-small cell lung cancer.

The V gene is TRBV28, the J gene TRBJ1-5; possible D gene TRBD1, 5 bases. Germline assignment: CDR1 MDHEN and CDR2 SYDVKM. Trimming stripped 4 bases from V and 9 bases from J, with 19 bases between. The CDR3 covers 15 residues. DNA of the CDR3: TGTGCCAGCAGTTCGACAGCCGTAAAGAAATGGCCCCAGCATTTT. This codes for CASSSTAVKKWPQHF.

As DNA, the CDR3 is TGTGCCAGCACGCAGGGGAGCACCGGGGAGCTGTTTTTT. Protein sequence: CASTQGSTGELFF. The chain recombines TRBV28 with TRBJ2-2, with a possible D match to TRBD1 (6 bases). V lost 7 bases and J 4 bases, leaving 10 bases between the germline ends. Germline V gene lookup returns CDR1 MDHEN and CDR2 SYDVKM. The CDR3 is 13 residues long.